Below, one TCR beta chain is given with its context. Source study methods: Counts of nucleated cells, estimated from reference gene primer amplification, were obtained. Some clones are missing from TCRdb's copy, which holds only in-frame ones; the method was immunoSEQ multiplex PCR. The DNA gave D and trimming, while V, J and clone size come from that table. The sample carries about 44,000 clones, roughly 84% recorded once. The record originates from a study of blood T cell repertoires in COVID-19. Study-level background: The study drew acute and convalescent COVID-19 samples from the United States, Italy and Spain. Nucleic acid was either cDNA or gDNA, and it came from T cells, B-cell-depleted T cells, or PBMCs.

Germline values: CDR1 MDHEN, CDR2 SYDVKM. V lost 6 bases to trimming and J lost 6 bases; unmatched junction nucleotides: 9. The CDR3 is 14 residues long. The chain links TRBV28 to TRBJ2-7, with 9 bases fitting TRBD2. The sequenced sample was peripheral blood. This receptor was taken from a woman in her seventies with acute or convalescent COVID-19. Here the CDR3 reads CASRASGNPFEQYF. The DNA of the CDR3 is TGTGCCAGCAGGGCTAGCGGGAATCCCTTCGAGCAGTACTTC.